This TCR beta chain appears in the sequencing data of a study of blood T cell repertoires in COVID-19. Study-wide context: Collection of acute and convalescent COVID-19 samples took place in the United States, Italy and Spain.

Authors' analysis steps: Quantification of nucleated cells was approximated via reference gene primer amplification. This table comes from immunoSEQ multiplex PCR, and its TCRdb copy is limited to in-frame clones, with some not included. V, J and clone size were drawn from that table, and D and trimming were deduced from the DNA. The table includes roughly 100,000 clones, around 87% detected once. Germline-derived CDR1 and CDR2 are DFQATT and SNEGSKA (reference sequence). The CDR3 contains 13 residues. Germline trimming cut 3 bases from V and 5 bases from J; bases unmatched to any gene: 3. The genes are TRBV20-1 and TRBJ1-4; 7 nucleotides match TRBD1. The sequence came from a man in his fifties with active or convalescent COVID-19. Sequencing input: peripheral blood. The chain's CDR3 is CSASWTGNEKLFF. In DNA, the CDR3 is TGCAGTGCTAGTTGGACAGGAAATGAAAAACTGTTTTTT.